A single sample gave rise to the 19 T cell receptor beta chains below, sequenced in a study of post-analysis software for immune sequencing data. Every TCR beta cDNA library bore unique molecular identifiers. Each CDR3 protein is one row after TCRdb ran MiXCR on the PCR reads. The sample has roughly 620,000 distinct CDR3 sequences, around 47% seen once. Overall study results and limits: Relative to controls, patients had five TRBV segments at higher frequency, with TRBV5-6, TRBV5-1 and TRBV20-1 among these.

Their antigens remain unidentified. Sequenced input: blood. All receptors derive from a girl aged 5 to 17 with multiple sclerosis.

V usage is TRBV5-1 and J usage is TRBJ1-6; the D gene is possibly TRBD1 (5 bases). Germline V gives CDR1 SGHRS, CDR2 YFSETQ. The CDR3 covers 10 residues. The V end lost 8 bases, the J end lost 11 bases, and 8 bases lay between the germline ends. The CDR3 here is CARRQPPLHF. The CDR3 DNA reads TGCGCCAGACGACAGCCACCCCTCCACTTT. Based on the CDR3 plus reference TRBV5-1 and TRBJ1-6, the full variable domain is KAGVTQTPRYLIKTRGQQVTLSCSPISGHRSVSWYQQTPGQGLQFLFEYFSETQRNKGNFPGRFSGRQFSNSRSEMNVSTLELGDSALYLCARRQPPLHFGNGTRLTVT.

Only a few counts were recorded for this clonotype. V usage is TRBV12-3 or TRBV12-4 and J usage is TRBJ1-4; D gene uncertain. V lost 3 bases and J 7 bases, leaving 6 bases between the germline ends. The CDR3 totals 12 residues. The CDR3 region is CASSFYGEKLFF. The CDR3 DNA reads TGTGCCAGCAGTTTTTACGGTGAAAAACTGTTTTTT.

This clonotype was detected once. This chain links TRBV29-1 with TRBJ1-1; D not certain. Germline V CDR1 and CDR2: SQVTM, ANQGSEA. V was cut by 5 bases and J by 0 bases, with 10 bases left in between. There are 13 residues in the CDR3. CDR3 region: CSVLEPMNTEAFF. The CDR3 nucleotides read TGCAGCGTTCTGGAACCGATGAACACTGAAGCTTTCTTT.

V is TRBV28 and J is TRBJ2-1; 7 nucleotides agree with TRBD2. The CDR3 loop spans 15 amino acids. V gave up 6 bases and J gave up 9 bases; unmatched junction bases: 14. Germline V lookup: CDR1 MDHEN, CDR2 SYDVKM. The CDR3 coding sequence is TGTGCCAGCAGCCCCGGACTAGTGGGGGTGGGTGAGCAGTTCTTC. Translated, it gives CASSPGLVGVGEQFF.

This chain uses TRBV7-9 with TRBJ1-6, with 10 bases matching TRBD1. Unmatched junction bases numbered 8, after V lost 5 bases and J lost 10 bases. The CDR3 extends over 15 amino acids. CDR1 is SEHNR and CDR2 is FQNEAQ in the germline V gene (reference sequence). The CDR3 loop reads CASSTWTGGGSPLHF. The CDR3 DNA sequence: TGTGCCAGCAGCACCTGGACAGGGGGAGGGTCACCCCTCCACTTT. Based on the CDR3 plus reference TRBV7-9 and TRBJ1-6, the full variable domain is DTGVSQNPRHKITKRGQNVTFRCDPISEHNRLYWYRQTLGQGPEFLTYFQNEAQLEKSRLLSDRFSAERPKGSFSTLEIQRTEQGDSAMYLCASSTWTGGGSPLHFGNGTRLTVT.

A note on this clonotype: At one end, the junction sequence differs from germline, possibly due to a read error. V is TRBV5-6 and J is TRBJ2-5; 7 bases fit TRBD2. This CDR3 has 16 amino acids. Germline-derived CDR1 and CDR2 are SGHDT and YYEEEE. This CDR3 is CASSPGTNPYQETRYF. As DNA, the CDR3 is TGTGCCAGCAGTCCAGGGACTAACCCGTACCAAGAGACCCGGTACTTC.

The chain's CDR3 is CASSLEIVDEQYF. The CDR3 DNA sequence: TGTGCCAGCAGCTTAGAAATAGTTGACGAGCAGTACTTC. This rearrangement joins TRBV7-6 to TRBJ2-7; D gene uncertain. The ends were cut back, 1 base at V and 5 bases at J, with 9 bases in the middle. The CDR3 has 13 residues. Germline CDR1 SGHVS, CDR2 FNYEAQ.

V and J are TRBV29-1 and TRBJ1-1, with D possibly being TRBD1 (6 bases). Looked up from germline, CDR1 is SQVTM and CDR2 is ANQGSEA. The CDR3 spans 14 residues. V was shortened by 3 bases and J by 5 bases, with 16 bases between the two germline ends. As DNA, the CDR3 is TGCAGCGTTGAGGGAGCAGCCGACAGGACTGAAGCTTTCTTT. This sequence encodes CSVEGAADRTEAFF.

The J gene is TRBJ2-3, the V gene TRBV20-1; 10 bases are shared with TRBD1. The CDR3 is 15 amino acids. The trim removed 6 bases at V and 4 bases at J, leaving 10 bases unmatched. Germline V gene lookup returns CDR1 DFQATT and CDR2 SNEGSKA (reference sequence). The chain's CDR3 is CSAQTGTGVPDTQYF. DNA of the CDR3: TGCAGTGCACAGACCGGGACAGGGGTGCCAGATACGCAGTATTTT.

In its sample, this clonotype was seen a few times. The CDR3 nucleotides are TGCAGCGTTTCCGGGACAGGCTCCTACGAGCAGTACTTC. It is translated as CSVSGTGSYEQYF. V is TRBV29-1 and J is TRBJ2-7; TRBD1 matches 8 bases. The J segment lost 0 bases and the V segment lost 5 bases, leaving 3 bases of the junction unmatched. CDR1 and CDR2 (germline): SQVTM, ANQGSEA. This CDR3 has 13 residues.

In this sample, this clonotype turned up a few times. This chain links TRBV12-3 or TRBV12-4 with TRBJ2-7; D gene unclear. The CDR3 consists of 13 residues. Trimming removed 5 bases at V and 1 base at J, with 9 bases between. This CDR3 reads CASSDMGSYEQYF. CDR3 nucleotide sequence: TGTGCCAGCAGTGACATGGGATCCTACGAGCAGTACTTC.

This clonotype was seen many times. Mismatch with germline at one junction end may stem from a read error. The rearrangement joins TRBV5-1 to TRBJ2-7; 11 nucleotides match TRBD1. In germline, CDR1 is SGHRS, CDR2 YFSETQ. CDR3 length equals 15 residues. The CDR3 nucleotides read TGTGCCAGCAGCTTAGCCGGGACAGGGGGCTACGAGCAGTACTTC. Its translation: CASSLAGTGGYEQYF.

The chain combines TRBV3-1 with TRBJ2-2, with TRBD2 identical over 9 bases. The V gene end was trimmed by 1 base and the J gene end by 5 bases; junction bases not matched to a gene: 5. In germline, CDR1 is LGHDT, CDR2 YNNKEL (reference sequence). The length of the CDR3 is 16 residues. The CDR3: CASSQGLAGETGELFF. The CDR3 DNA reads TGTGCCAGCAGCCAAGGGTTAGCGGGAGAAACCGGGGAGCTGTTTTTT.

This chain connects TRBV12-3 or TRBV12-4 to TRBJ1-6, with a possible D match to TRBD1 (6 bases). V gave up 6 bases and J gave up 9 bases, with 15 bases separating them. This CDR3 is built from 14 residues. The CDR3 here is CASSLPGGGSPLHF. The CDR3 nucleotides are TGTGCCAGCAGCCTCCCGGGGGGCGGTTCACCCCTCCACTTT.

This clonotype has just a few counts. V is TRBV7-9 and J is TRBJ1-1, with D tentatively TRBD1 (6 bases). The CDR3 sequence is 12 residues long. Germline V lookup: CDR1 SEHNR, CDR2 FQNEAQ (reference sequence). The V end lost 3 bases, the J end lost 7 bases, and 9 bases lay between the germline ends. DNA of the CDR3: TGTGCCAGCAGCTTTCGACAGGATGAAGCTTTCTTT. Its translation is CASSFRQDEAFF.

V and J are TRBV25-1 and TRBJ1-2; D uncertain. Germline CDR1 reads MGHDK; CDR2 reads SYGVNS. The CDR3 covers 14 residues. Trimming left V 1 base short and J 4 bases short, with 10 bases between. CDR3 region: CASSESNSPYGYTF. The CDR3, as DNA: TGTGCCAGCAGTGAATCTAACAGTCCCTATGGCTACACCTTC.

The gene calls are TRBV5-1 and TRBJ2-1; 10 bases are a match to TRBD2. The CDR3 covers 15 residues. V dropped 5 bases and J dropped 10; count of bases not matched to a gene: 12. Germline V CDR1 and CDR2: SGHRS, YFSETQ. In DNA form, the CDR3 reads TGCGCCAGCAGGGCCCTAGCGGGGGCCCCTAGGGAGCAGTTCTTC. Residues: CASRALAGAPREQFF.

The chain recombines TRBV7-9 with TRBJ2-7, with no clear D. Germline CDR1 and CDR2: SEHNR and FQNEAQ (reference sequence). CDR3 size: 17 residues. The germline V and J ends were trimmed by 6 bases and 2 bases, with 23 bases remaining between them. For the CDR3, the DNA is TGTGCCAGCAGGCCGCCCCTGACATCGATTGACGCCTACGAGCAGTACTTC. Its translation: CASRPPLTSIDAYEQYF.

The V and J genes are TRBV12-3 or TRBV12-4 and TRBJ1-1; the match to TRBD1 covers 10 bases. Trimming at V came to 5 bases and at J to 2 bases, leaving 8 bases not matched to a gene. The CDR3 runs to 16 residues. The CDR3 bases are TGTGCCAGCAGTCAACCTACGACAGGGGGCAACACTGAAGCTTTCTTT. It encodes CASSQPTTGGNTEAFF.